This T cell receptor beta chain was identified in a study of blood T cell repertoires in COVID-19. Study-wide background: COVID-19 samples from acute and convalescent phases originated in the United States, Italy and Spain. Sources were T cells, B-cell-depleted T cells, or PBMCs; the material itself was cDNA or gDNA.

The count of this clone is one. CDR1 is MNHEY, CDR2 SVGAGI, per germline. This CDR3 spans 15 amino acids. V was trimmed by 0 bases and J by 6 bases, leaving 14 bases between them. Per the authors' pipeline: Nucleated cell counts were estimated from reference gene primer amplification. Clones were sequenced by immunoSEQ multiplex PCR, and TCRdb holds only the in-frame ones, with some missing. That table furnishes V, J and clone size, whereas the DNA furnished D and trimming. The table shows more than 85,000 clones, with 80% occurring only once. The V and J genes are TRBV6-5 and TRBJ1-1, with D tentatively TRBD1 (5 bases). Sequencing used peripheral blood. This receptor was obtained from a human donor in a cohort sampled during active or convalescent COVID-19. CDR3 nucleotides: TGTGCCAGCAGTTACTCGCGGAGGGCAGGGTCTGAAGCTTTCTTT. The encoded protein is CASSYSRRAGSEAFF.